The 4 T cell receptor beta chains in this list originate from one sample, sequenced in a study of shared clonotypes between healthy human individuals. TCRdb's copy holds only in-frame clones and misses some; the assay was immunoSEQ multiplex PCR. This table has roughly 640,000 clones, more than 95% appearing once. Sequencing used naive CD4+ T cells sorted from blood. Specified subset: CD45RA+ positively selected. The receptors were gathered from a woman aged 25 to 39 in good health.

The sample holds one count of this clone. The same CDR3 also results from other DNA sequences found in this sample. This sequence joins TRBV19 and TRBJ1-4; D call uncertain. V shed 3 bases and J shed 0 bases, with 5 bases lying between them. This CDR3 region has 14 residues. Germline-derived CDR1 and CDR2 are LNHDA and SQIVND (reference sequence). The CDR3 DNA sequence: TGTGCCAGTAGTATCGGAGCAACTAATGAAAAACTGTTTTTT. Amino acid sequence: CASSIGATNEKLFF.

The CDR3 loop reads CASSYSGGPNTEAFF. Written as DNA, the CDR3 is TGTGCCAGCAGTTACTCCGGAGGGCCGAACACTGAAGCTTTCTTT. The chain links TRBV6-5 to TRBJ1-1; D remains ambiguous. Germline V CDR1 and CDR2: MNHEY, SVGAGI. V was clipped by 0 bases and J by 1 base, with 9 bases between them. CDR3 size: 15 residues.

The chain links TRBV29-1 to TRBJ1-2; the D gene is possibly TRBD1 (6 bases). V was cut by 7 bases and J by 4 bases, with 22 bases left in between. CDR1 SQVTM and CDR2 ANQGSEA come from the germline V gene. The CDR3 loop spans 15 amino acids. The CDR3 spells CSAGVQGGGLYGYTF. The CDR3 DNA reads as TGCAGCGCCGGGGTACAGGGTGGGGGGCTCTATGGCTACACCTTC.

The chain has TRBV5-4 and TRBJ2-7; 7 nucleotides match TRBD2. The CDR3 extends over 15 amino acids. V trimming: 1 base; J trimming: 3 bases; junction bases outside the gene matches: 7. Germline-derived CDR1 and CDR2 are SGHNT and YYREEE (reference sequence). Written as DNA, the CDR3 is TGTGCCAGCAGCTTGTTCCAGCGGGGAAACTACGAGCAGTACTTC. It encodes CASSLFQRGNYEQYF.